This T cell receptor beta chain stems from a study of low-dose radiotherapy and immunotherapy resistance in tumors. Across the study: Per fraction, Cohort 2 was given 1 Gy every two weeks, accumulating a total of 13 Gy over 26 weeks.

cDNA synthesis used a TRAV/TRBV-specific primer set for both chains. It was with a constant-region primer and a V-primer adapter that TCRs were amplified over about 19 PCR cycles. TCRdb passed the reads through MiXCR, listing each CDR3 protein once. Here the sample spans about 12,000 distinct CDR3 sequences, approximately 80% being singletons. This CDR3 comprises 13 residues. V was pared by 5 bases and J by 9 bases, with 5 bases of the junction left unmatched. Germline V lookup: CDR1 SGHRS, CDR2 YFSETQ. Treatment of the donors consisted of nivolumab and ipilimumab (plus aspirin, low-dose cyclophosphamide and low-dose radiotherapy).

V gene TRBV5-1 combines with J gene TRBJ1-5, with 10 bases aligning to TRBD1. The clonotype comes from a human donor with advanced metastatic prostate, ovarian, gallbladder or colorectal cancer (not recorded which). This table probably holds off-target reads from a library built for another chain. The CDR3 spells CASSGQGGPPQHF. DNA of the CDR3: TGCGCCAGCAGTGGACAGGGGGGGCCGCCCCAGCATTTT.